This T cell receptor beta chain is from a study of PD-1 blockade in mismatch repair-deficient tumors (dated by TCRdb to 2016 to 2017). Describing the broader study: Between late 2013 and 2016, some 92 consecutive patients with eleven to twelve mismatch repair-deficient cancer types, all previously treated and progressing, were enrolled in the trial. Tumor-associated T cell clones were tracked in the peripheral blood of patients responding to PD-1 blockade by deep sequencing of TCR CDR3 regions. What the work shows at the level of the full study, not this receptor alone: Clones residing in the tumor, which were often undetectable in blood before treatment, expanded quickly after pembrolizumab and then contracted, generally before radiologic responses.

The time point label for this specimen denotes: peripheral blood before pembrolizumab. Mismatch repair deficiency in every enrolled patient was established by polymerase chain reaction or immunohistochemistry. TCR sequencing was carried out for a few patients who responded to pembrolizumab therapy. The phase II trial prospectively tested pembrolizumab PD-1 blockade in advanced mismatch repair-deficient cancers regardless of tissue of origin. Peripheral blood T cell samples were serially collected before and at multiple times after PD-1 blockade was started. Blood sampling times were expressed in weeks after the first pembrolizumab dose. The library relied on the immunoSEQ multiplex PCR assay. TCRdb took over this immuneACCESS table, retaining in-frame rearrangements with V and J assigned. Such tables are incomplete; in checked studies, under half of the missing clones stem from an unresolved V gene, and the remainder is unexplained. For this sample the table gives around 49,000 clones, of which around 77% were detected only once. Around 3.5% of the sample rests with the top ten.

Trimming leaves V shorter by 8 bases and J shorter by 11 bases, with the junction holding 14 bases beyond the gene matches. Based on the germline V gene, the CDR1 and CDR2 sequences are MNHNS and SASEGT. The cysteine opens and the phenylalanine closes a CDR3 of 14 amino acids. The retained sequence is limited to the CDR3, 42 bases, with the frame set at the first base. To note about this clone: The antigen it binds to is not known. The input lacks base qualities; no much larger clone sits a single base away.

The material sequenced was PBMCs, taken before pembrolizumab treatment. The chain is encoded by TRBV6-1 joined to TRBJ1-1; 10 central bases correspond to TRBD1. This TCR came from an adult with mismatch repair-deficient cancer. The CDR3 here reads CASYDRGPLSKAFF. The bases read TGTGCCAGCTATGACAGGGGGCCTCTATCCAAGGCTTTCTTT.